This TCR beta chain was profiled in a study of blood T cell repertoires in COVID-19. Study-level background: COVID-19 samples, acute and convalescent, were from the United States, Italy and Spain. The analysed material was cDNA or gDNA that came from T cells, B-cell-depleted T cells, or PBMCs.

CDR1 is SGHTS, CDR2 YDEGEE, per germline. Trimming removed 4 bases from V and 1 base from J, with 15 bases in between. The CDR3 is 16 residues long. Original methodology: From reference gene primer amplification, estimates of nucleated cell counts were derived. Clones were sequenced by immunoSEQ multiplex PCR, and TCRdb holds only the in-frame ones, with some missing. That table gives V, J and clone size, and the DNA gave D and trimming. Of roughly 250,000 clones listed, roughly 84% are singletons. This sequence was found in a woman aged 50 to 65 with acute or convalescent COVID-19. Specimen: peripheral blood. The chain uses TRBV5-8 and TRBJ1-3; D may be TRBD1 (6 bases). Here the CDR3 DNA reads TGTGCCAGCAGCAATAGACAGGCCAAGTCTGGAAACACCATATATTTT. It yields the protein CASSNRQAKSGNTIYF. The complete variable domain, with remaining parts taken from reference TRBV5-8 and TRBJ1-3, reads EAGVTQSPTHLIKTRGQQATLRCSPISGHTSVYWYQQALGLGLQFLLWYDEGEERNRGNFPPRFSGRQFPNYSSELNVNALELEDSALYLCASSNRQAKSGNTIYFGEGSWLTVV.